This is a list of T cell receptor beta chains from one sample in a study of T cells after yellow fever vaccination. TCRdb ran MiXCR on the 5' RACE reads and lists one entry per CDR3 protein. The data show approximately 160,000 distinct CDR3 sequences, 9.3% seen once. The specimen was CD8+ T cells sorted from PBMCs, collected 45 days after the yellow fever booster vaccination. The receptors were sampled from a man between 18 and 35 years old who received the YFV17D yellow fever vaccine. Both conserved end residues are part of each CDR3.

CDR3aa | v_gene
CASSVNGSPLHF | TRBV6-4
CASSLTRTGAETQYF | TRBV7-8
CAWSDAVLYGYTF | TRBV30
CASSQDWIDYNEQFF | TRBV4-3
CASSYRDSSYNSPLHF | TRBV7-9
CASSYVGGASEQYF | TRBV6-5
CASRDPADNQPQHF | TRBV19
CASSHGGGIGEKLFF | TRBV7-2
CSARDPPPGGTDMKTQYF | TRBV20-1
CASSQDPGLADTQYF | TRBV14
CASREGAANTGELFF | TRBV2
CASSQRLFPDTQYF | TRBV4-2
CASSYYVSQETQYF | TRBV6-5
CASTNRAGLSTDTQYF | TRBV6-5
CASSYMGVGQPQHF | TRBV12-3/TRBV12-4
CASSLSSYYTDTQYF | TRBV5-1
CASSAGTSFYEQYF | TRBV19
CAISEETFAVATEAFF | TRBV10-3
CASGAGNEQYF | TRBV3-1
CASSPTSTGIDGYTF | TRBV5-1
CASSPRDRVEKLFF | TRBV12-3/TRBV12-4
CASGGASMDTEAFF | TRBV5-1
CASSYSGDGLNYGYTF | TRBV6-6
CASSQDRRGFPYGYTF | TRBV4-3
CASSPIGAGNEQFF | TRBV9
CSVEAQGVAGTDTQYF | TRBV29-1
CASSQRGTPNTEAFF | TRBV4-1
CASSPTGGGETQYF | TRBV7-3
CASLARTDTQYF | TRBV12-3/TRBV12-4
CASSQTSTWDTEAFF | TRBV14
CASRHTARLPEQFF | TRBV4-1
CASSLGQGARETQYF | TRBV12-3/TRBV12-4
CASRLAGGPNEQFF | TRBV12-3/TRBV12-4
CASSQTGLGETQYF | TRBV7-9
CSARVMDRGNEAFF | TRBV20-1
CASSLDTSPLHF | TRBV19